A single sample gave rise to the 6 T cell receptor beta chains below, sequenced in a study of blood T cell repertoires in COVID-19. Assay used: immunoSEQ multiplex PCR; TCRdb lists only in-frame clones, some missing. The table shows some 22,000 clones, with about 80% occurring only once. Sequencing input: peripheral blood. The receptors were gathered from a man between 70 and 80 years old with acute or convalescent COVID-19.

This chain connects TRBV24-1 to TRBJ2-1; maybe TRBD2 (6 bases). The V gene's germline CDR1 is KGHDR and CDR2 SFDVKD. V lost 3 bases, J lost 6 bases, and 8 bases lay in between. CDR3 length: 13 amino acids. The CDR3 is CATSDGTRNEQFF. The CDR3, as DNA: TGTGCCACCAGTGATGGGACTCGCAATGAGCAGTTCTTC.

Comment on this clone: Germline and junction disagree at one end, which may indicate a read error. The V and J genes are TRBV2 and TRBJ1-2; D gene unclear. CDR1 is SNHLY, CDR2 FYNNEI, per germline. The CDR3 length is 11 residues. The CDR3 DNA reads TGTGCCAGCAGGTCGGACTACGGCTACACCTTC. It codes for CASRSDYGYTF.

The V call is TRBV4-1, the J call TRBJ2-7, with D possibly matching TRBD1 (5 bases). The CDR3 runs to 15 residues. Deletions cut 0 bases from V and 3 bases from J, with 12 bases between. Germline-derived CDR1 and CDR2 are MGHRA and YSYEKL. This CDR3 is CASSQEDRQNYEQYF. The CDR3 DNA is TGCGCCAGCAGCCAAGAAGATAGACAGAACTACGAGCAGTACTTC.

The table lists this clone with a count of one. V usage is TRBV4-3 and J usage is TRBJ1-6; D gene unclear. V lost 0 bases to trimming and J lost 7 bases, with 7 bases between them. This CDR3 has 14 amino acids. The germline CDR1 and CDR2 sequences are LGHNA and YSLEER. CDR3 in amino acids: CASSQDPANSPLHF. CDR3 coding DNA: TGCGCCAGCAGCCAAGATCCCGCGAATTCACCCCTCCACTTT.

The CDR3 is CASSLLPSGNNEQFF. As DNA, the CDR3 is TGCGCCAGCAGCTTGTTGCCTAGCGGTAACAATGAGCAGTTCTTC. The chain uses TRBV5-1 and TRBJ2-1, with 7 positions matching TRBD2. Germline V gene data show CDR1 as SGHRS and CDR2 as YFSETQ. V lost 1 base, J lost 5 bases, and 6 bases stayed unmatched. This CDR3 is built from 15 residues.

This clone was seen once. The chain has TRBV6-5 and TRBJ1-5, with D possibly being TRBD1 (5 bases). CDR3 length: 13 amino acids. V was pared by 7 bases and J by 5 bases, with 12 bases between. The V gene's germline CDR1 is MNHEY and CDR2 SVGAGI. This chain's CDR3 is CASMGGRDQPQHF. The CDR3 DNA sequence: TGTGCCAGCATGGGGGGTCGGGATCAGCCCCAGCATTTT.